One sample yielded the 9 T cell receptor beta chains listed below, sequenced in a study of T cell changes during pregnancy in multiple sclerosis. Sequencing was performed with immunoSEQ multiplex PCR; in TCRdb, only in-frame clones are kept and a portion is missing. The table has about 75,000 clones, 94% seen once. The sequencing used CD4+ T cells from peripheral blood mononuclear cells, collected after pregnancy. These receptors all come from a female donor with multiple sclerosis, enrolled in a pregnancy study.

V and J are TRBV5-1 and TRBJ1-1; 7 bases line up with TRBD1. This CDR3 contains 14 residues. J gave up 1 base and V 3 bases, and 3 bases lay outside the gene matches. Germline V gives CDR1 SGHRS, CDR2 YFSETQ. The CDR3 sequence: CASSSGTANTEAFF. CDR3 sequence (DNA): TGCGCCAGCAGCTCTGGGACAGCGAACACTGAAGCTTTCTTT.

This chain joins TRBV7-9 and TRBJ1-1, with 7 bases matching TRBD1. Trimming took 4 bases from V and 2 from J; bases not matched to a gene: 7. Germline V lookup: CDR1 SEHNR, CDR2 FQNEAQ (reference sequence). This CDR3 is built from 15 residues. Here the CDR3 reads CASSSGTATNTEAFF. The CDR3 DNA sequence: TGTGCCAGCAGCTCCGGGACAGCCACTAACACTGAAGCTTTCTTT. Filled out from reference TRBV7-9 and TRBJ1-1, the complete variable domain reads DTGVSQNPRHKITKRGQNVTFRCDPISEHNRLYWYRQTLGQGPEFLTYFQNEAQLEKSRLLSDRFSAERPKGSFSTLEIQRTEQGDSAMYLCASSSGTATNTEAFFGQGTRLTVV.

The chain employs TRBV27 and TRBJ2-7; D not resolved. CDR1 is MNHEY and CDR2 is SMNVEV in the germline V gene (reference sequence). V was trimmed by 1 base and J by 0 bases, leaving 7 bases between them. CDR3 length: 14 residues. The CDR3 spells CASSLYPSSYEQYF. Written as DNA, the CDR3 is TGTGCCAGCAGTTTATATCCGAGCTCCTACGAGCAGTACTTC.

CDR3 residues: CASSYGGTSYEQYF. CDR3 nucleotides: TGTGCCAGCAGTTACGGCGGGACCTCCTACGAGCAGTACTTC. V and J are TRBV6-6 and TRBJ2-7; possible D gene TRBD2, 6 bases. The V end was cut by 2 bases, the J end by 0 bases, with 8 bases between. Germline assignment: CDR1 MNHNY and CDR2 SVGAGI (reference sequence). This CDR3 is built from 14 residues.

This chain connects TRBV28 to TRBJ1-1; 7 bases are a match to TRBD1. Germline V gene lookup returns CDR1 MDHEN and CDR2 SYDVKM. With 2 bases clipped from V and 4 bases from J, the junction kept 7 bases outside the gene matches. CDR3 length: 15 residues. The chain's CDR3 is CASSLIRGRVTEAFF. The CDR3 DNA sequence: TGTGCCAGCAGTTTAATAAGGGGGCGCGTCACTGAAGCTTTCTTT.

The chain employs TRBV25-1 and TRBJ2-5; D is undetermined. V was shortened by 7 bases and J by 2 bases, with 23 bases between the two germline ends. The CDR3 is 17 residues long. Germline assignment: CDR1 MGHDK and CDR2 SYGVNS. The CDR3 is CASNDILVAHVQETQYF. Written as DNA, the CDR3 is TGTGCCAGCAATGACATACTGGTAGCCCACGTACAAGAGACCCAGTACTTC.

The gene calls are TRBV5-4 and TRBJ2-5; D is unresolved. Trimming removed 3 bases from V and 5 bases from J, with 11 bases in between. The germline V gene has CDR1 SGHNT and CDR2 YYREEE (reference sequence). This CDR3 contains 13 residues. The DNA of the CDR3 is TGTGCCAGCAGCTCGGTCGGTCCGGAGACCCAGTACTTC. This gives the protein CASSSVGPETQYF.

V and J are TRBV5-6 and TRBJ1-3, with D possibly matching TRBD1 (6 bases). Germline CDR1 and CDR2: SGHDT and YYEEEE. Trimming left V 4 bases short and J 0 bases short, with 14 bases between. The CDR3 consists of 16 residues. The CDR3 bases are TGTGCCAGCAGCGTCGACAGGACCAACTCTGGAAACACCATATATTTT. It yields the protein CASSVDRTNSGNTIYF.

The genes are TRBV7-2 and TRBJ1-1, with a weak D call TRBD1 (5 bases). With 2 bases removed from V and 5 bases from J, the gap between germline ends came to 18 bases. There are 16 residues in the CDR3. Germline V CDR1 and CDR2: SGHTA, FQGNSA. CDR3: CASSLIRAGPGTEAFF. The CDR3 DNA is TGTGCCAGCAGCTTAATCCGTGCGGGACCGGGGACTGAAGCTTTCTTT.